A single sample gave rise to the 6 T cell receptor beta chains below, sequenced in a study of cytomegalovirus exposure and HLA in healthy donors. TCRdb keeps only in-frame clones here, not all; method: immunoSEQ multiplex PCR. The repertoire consists of 250,000 to 400,000 clones, with 88% occurring once and the leading ten covering approximately 0.9%. The sequenced sample was PBMCs. All receptors come from a man aged 25-40 years in good health and CMV-seronegative.

As DNA, the CDR3 is TGTGCCAGCAGCCTTACAGGGGAAATTTCACCCCTCCACTTT. It is translated as CASSLTGEISPLHF. This chain joins TRBV11-2 and TRBJ1-6, with 7 bases aligning to TRBD1. CDR3 length: 14 residues. The V gene end was trimmed by 5 bases and the J gene end by 9 bases; junction bases not matched to a gene: 7. CDR1 SGHAT and CDR2 FQNNGV come from the germline V gene.

This clone was detected only a few times. V and J are TRBV6-4 and TRBJ2-1, with TRBD2 matching over 7 bases. CDR3 size: 14 residues. With 4 bases clipped from V and 0 bases from J, the junction kept 0 bases outside the gene matches. Germline-derived CDR1 and CDR2 are MRHNA and SNTAGT. The CDR3 bases are TGTGCCAGCAGTGGGACTAGCTCCTACAATGAGCAGTTCTTC. Protein: CASSGTSSYNEQFF.

The chain carries TRBV6-5 and TRBJ1-3; D not certain. CDR3 length equals 13 residues. The V end was cut by 7 bases, the J end by 1 base, with 8 bases between. CDR1 and CDR2 from the germline V gene are MNHEY and SVGAGI. CDR3 protein: CASTRGSGNTIYF. The DNA for the CDR3 is TGTGCCAGCACCCGGGGTTCTGGAAACACCATATATTTT.

V usage is TRBV7-6 and J usage is TRBJ2-7; 8 bases fit TRBD2. The germline CDR1 and CDR2 sequences are SGHVS and FNYEAQ. J was trimmed by 5 bases and V by 5 bases; bases with no gene match: 11. This CDR3 contains 15 residues. As DNA, the CDR3 is TGTGCCAGCAGCCCCACTGTCGGGGGGGCTAACGAGCAGTACTTC. Translated: CASSPTVGGANEQYF.

The genes are TRBV5-4 and TRBJ2-7, with 10 positions matching TRBD1. V was pared by 4 bases and J by 7 bases, with 8 bases of the junction left unmatched. The CDR3 is 14 amino acids. CDR1 is SGHNT, CDR2 YYREEE, per germline (reference sequence). The CDR3 DNA is TGTGCCAGCAGCCTTGGGACAGGGGACTTGGAGCAGTACTTC. Protein: CASSLGTGDLEQYF.

This chain uses TRBV27 with TRBJ1-2; TRBD1 aligns across 7 bases. Looked up from germline, CDR1 is MNHEY and CDR2 is SMNVEV (reference sequence). V shed 0 bases, J shed 6 bases, and the junction held 13 bases outside the gene matches. The CDR3 has 17 residues. This chain's CDR3 is CASSLSVTPTGADGYTF. The CDR3 coding sequence is TGTGCCAGCAGTTTATCGGTGACCCCAACAGGGGCTGATGGCTACACCTTC.